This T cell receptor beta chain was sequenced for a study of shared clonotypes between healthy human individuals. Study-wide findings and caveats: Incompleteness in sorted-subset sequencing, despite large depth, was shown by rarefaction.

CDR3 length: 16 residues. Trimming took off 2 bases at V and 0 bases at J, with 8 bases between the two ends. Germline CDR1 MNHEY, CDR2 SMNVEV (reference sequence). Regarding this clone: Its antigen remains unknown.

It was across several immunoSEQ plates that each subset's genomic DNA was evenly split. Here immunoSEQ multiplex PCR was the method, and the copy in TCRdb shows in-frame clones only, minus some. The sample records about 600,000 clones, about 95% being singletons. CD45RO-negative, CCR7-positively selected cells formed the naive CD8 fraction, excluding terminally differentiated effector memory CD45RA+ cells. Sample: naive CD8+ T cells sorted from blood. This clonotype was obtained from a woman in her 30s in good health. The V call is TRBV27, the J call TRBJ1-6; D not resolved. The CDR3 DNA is TGTGCCAGCAGTTTAGAGGGAAGCTCCTATAATTCACCCCTCCACTTT. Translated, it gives CASSLEGSSYNSPLHF.